This paragraph covers one T cell receptor beta chain sequence. Its antigen is not identified. Primers included in the PCR were 60 Vbeta and 13 Jbeta primers. Clones were sequenced by immunoSEQ multiplex PCR, and TCRdb holds only the in-frame ones, with some missing. The sample yields around 120,000 clones, 60% to 85% seen once. Samples came from healthy bone marrow donors. This sample stems from a study of cytomegalovirus exposure and HLA in healthy donors. The CDR3 contains 15 residues. Germline V gene sequence: CDR1 LNHDA, CDR2 SQIVND (reference sequence). V was shortened by 3 bases and J by 7 bases, with 18 bases between the two germline ends. General study findings and limits: In a later analysis, across HLA loci, associated TCR counts were highest for DRB1, lowest for HLA-C. Near-uniform donor sequencing depth was presumed by presence/absence analyses.

The sample comprised PBMCs. The V gene is TRBV19, the J gene TRBJ1-2; TRBD1 is a possible D gene (5 bases). The TCR originated in a human donor in good health. CDR3 residues: CASSIRGRARGGYTF. Written as DNA, the CDR3 is TGTGCCAGTAGTATTAGGGGCAGGGCTCGTGGTGGCTACACCTTC.